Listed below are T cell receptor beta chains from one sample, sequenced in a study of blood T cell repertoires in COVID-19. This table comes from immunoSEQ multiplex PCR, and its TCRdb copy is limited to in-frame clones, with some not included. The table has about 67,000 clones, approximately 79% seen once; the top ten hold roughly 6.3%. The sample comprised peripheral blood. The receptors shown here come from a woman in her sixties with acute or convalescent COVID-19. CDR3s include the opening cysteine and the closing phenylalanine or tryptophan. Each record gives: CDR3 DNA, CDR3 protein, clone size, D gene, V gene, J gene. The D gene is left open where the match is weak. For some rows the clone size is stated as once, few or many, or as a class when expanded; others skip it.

DNA: TGTGCCAGCAGTCGACAGGGTGATCAGCCCCAGCATTTT
CDR3: CASSRQGDQPQHF
size: .
D: TRBD1
V: TRBV12-3/TRBV12-4
J: TRBJ1-5

DNA: TGTGCCAGCAGTCCTTACCTCCTCACAAGGGGTCATGGCTACACCTTC
CDR3: CASSPYLLTRGHGYTF
size: .
D: .
V: TRBV28
J: TRBJ1-2

DNA: TGTGCCAGCAGCCCCACCCTAGGGGCCCAGCATTTT
CDR3: CASSPTLGAQHF
size: .
D: .
V: TRBV25-1
J: TRBJ1-5

DNA: TGTGCCAGCCGATGGGGACAGGGGGTTCTTGGCTACACCTTC
CDR3: CASRWGQGVLGYTF
size: .
D: TRBD1
V: TRBV6-5
J: TRBJ1-2

DNA: TGTGCCAGCAGCTCTGGGACAGATGGAAACACCATATATTTT
CDR3: CASSSGTDGNTIYF
size: .
D: TRBD1
V: TRBV7-3
J: TRBJ1-3

DNA: TGTGCCAGCACCCCGAGCCCGGAGGTGGGTGGCTACACCTTC
CDR3: CASTPSPEVGGYTF
size: .
D: .
V: TRBV5-6
J: TRBJ1-2

DNA: TGTGCCAGCAGGGATATTAAGGACACTTCGAGCTCCTACAATGAGCAGTTCTTC
CDR3: CASRDIKDTSSSYNEQFF
size: once
D: .
V: TRBV28
J: TRBJ2-1

DNA: TGTGCCAGCCCTTCGGGAGATACGCAGTATTTT
CDR3: CASPSGDTQYF
size: .
D: .
V: TRBV2
J: TRBJ2-3

DNA: TGTGCCACTAAGGGGACAGGGGTCCACAATGAGCAGTTCTTC
CDR3: CATKGTGVHNEQFF
size: .
D: TRBD1
V: TRBV19
J: TRBJ2-1

DNA: TGTGCCAGCAGCTCATACAGGGGGAACACCGGGGAGCTGTTTTTT
CDR3: CASSSYRGNTGELFF
size: .
D: TRBD1
V: TRBV7-2
J: TRBJ2-2

DNA: TGTGCCTGGAGTGTAGCGGTTAGCGGGGGGGCTAGTGAGCAGTTCTTC
CDR3: CAWSVAVSGGASEQFF
size: .
D: TRBD2
V: TRBV30
J: TRBJ2-1

DNA: TGTGCCAGCAGTGACCTCTCTGGGGCCAACGTCCTGACTTTC
CDR3: CASSDLSGANVLTF
size: .
D: .
V: TRBV6-1
J: TRBJ2-6

DNA: TGTGCCAGCAGTTATGGGGGGGTCAGTCCCTACAATGAGCAGTTCTTC
CDR3: CASSYGGVSPYNEQFF
size: .
D: TRBD2
V: TRBV7-6
J: TRBJ2-1

DNA: TGTGCCAGCAGCCGGCGGGACAGAGATTCACCCCTCCACTTT
CDR3: CASSRRDRDSPLHF
size: .
D: TRBD1
V: TRBV3-1/TRBV3-2
J: TRBJ1-6

DNA: TGTGCCAGCAGCCTCCTCCCCGGGAGGACAGGGCTGAGCACAGATACGCAGTATTTT
CDR3: CASSLLPGRTGLSTDTQYF
size: many
D: .
V: TRBV3-1/TRBV3-2
J: TRBJ2-3

DNA: TGTGCCAGCAGTCCAGTGGGACAGGGGGTTTTTTATGGCTACACCTTC
CDR3: CASSPVGQGVFYGYTF
size: .
D: TRBD1
V: TRBV9
J: TRBJ1-2

DNA: TGTGCCAGCAGAGCTACTAGCGGGGTCTCAGTAGGTGAGCAGTTCTTC
CDR3: CASRATSGVSVGEQFF
size: once
D: TRBD2
V: TRBV2
J: TRBJ2-1

DNA: TGTGCCAGCAGTCCCGGGGGAGGAAATCAGCCCCAGCATTTT
CDR3: CASSPGGGNQPQHF
size: once
D: .
V: TRBV6-5
J: TRBJ1-5

DNA: TGTGCCAGCACGAGAGGGTGGGATTCACCCCTCCACTTT
CDR3: CASTRGWDSPLHF
size: .
D: .
V: TRBV3-1/TRBV3-2
J: TRBJ1-6

DNA: TGTGCCAGCAGTTACCTCCTAAGCTCCTACAATGAGCAGTTCTTC
CDR3: CASSYLLSSYNEQFF
size: once
D: .
V: TRBV6-5
J: TRBJ2-1

DNA: TGTGCCAGCAGCTTAGGAGCCGGGTCCTCTAATGAAAAACTGTTTTTT
CDR3: CASSLGAGSSNEKLFF
size: .
D: .
V: TRBV7-6
J: TRBJ1-4

DNA: TGTGCCAGCAGCTTCCAAGAGGGGGAGATTGTCTACGAGCAGTACTTC
CDR3: CASSFQEGEIVYEQYF
size: .
D: .
V: TRBV7-6
J: TRBJ2-7

DNA: TGTGCCAGCAGTGGAGGCCCACACAGTGCTGGGGCCAACGTCCTGACTTTC
CDR3: CASSGGPHSAGANVLTF
size: once
D: .
V: TRBV6-2/TRBV6-3
J: TRBJ2-6

DNA: TGTGCCAGCAGCTCCGAGAGGCTCCCTTACAATGAGCAGTTCTTC
CDR3: CASSSERLPYNEQFF
size: .
D: .
V: TRBV11-2
J: TRBJ2-1

DNA: TGTGCCAGCAGTGAATCGCAGGGCTATGGCTACACCTTC
CDR3: CASSESQGYGYTF
size: few
D: .
V: TRBV2
J: TRBJ1-2

DNA: TGTGCCAGCAGCGTAGCCCCCCAGCGGGGGGTGCAGGAGACCCAGTACTTC
CDR3: CASSVAPQRGVQETQYF
size: .
D: TRBD2
V: TRBV9
J: TRBJ2-5

DNA: TGCAGCGTTGAAGGGTCTAGCGGGTCCTCCTACAATGAGCAGTTCTTC
CDR3: CSVEGSSGSSYNEQFF
size: few
D: TRBD2
V: TRBV29-1
J: TRBJ2-1

DNA: TGTGCCAGCAGCGAAGGGACAGCTTATAATTCACCCCTCCACTTT
CDR3: CASSEGTAYNSPLHF
size: .
D: TRBD1
V: TRBV9
J: TRBJ1-6

DNA: TGTGCCAGCAGTGGAGGACAGCAGCGCCAAGAGACCCAGTACTTC
CDR3: CASSGGQQRQETQYF
size: .
D: .
V: TRBV6-2/TRBV6-3
J: TRBJ2-5

DNA: TGTGCCAGCGTAGAGAGAAAGGGACAGGAAAAAGATACGCAGTATTTT
CDR3: CASVERKGQEKDTQYF
size: .
D: TRBD1
V: TRBV7-2
J: TRBJ2-3

DNA: TGCGCCAGCAGCTTGGGAATAGGGGGACAGGGGAATAATGAGCAGTTCTTC
CDR3: CASSLGIGGQGNNEQFF
size: .
D: TRBD1
V: TRBV5-1
J: TRBJ2-1

DNA: TGTGCCTGCCCCCGGGACCCCAACTTCAGGGCGGGGGCCTACGAGCAGTACTTC
CDR3: CACPRDPNFRAGAYEQYF
size: .
D: TRBD2
V: TRBV30
J: TRBJ2-7

DNA: TGTGCCAGCAGTGAACACGGGGGTAAGTCACCCCTCCACTTT
CDR3: CASSEHGGKSPLHF
size: .
D: .
V: TRBV25-1
J: TRBJ1-6

DNA: TGTGCCAGCAGTGATCAGGGGGCTGCAGATACGCAGTATTTT
CDR3: CASSDQGAADTQYF
size: few
D: TRBD1
V: TRBV2
J: TRBJ2-3

DNA: TGTGCCAGCAGCTTAGCGAGCAGGGGTCGCGCTGAAGCTTTCTTT
CDR3: CASSLASRGRAEAFF
size: .
D: .
V: TRBV7-8
J: TRBJ1-1

DNA: TGTGCCATCAGAGATACAGATATGAACACTGAAGCTTTCTTT
CDR3: CAIRDTDMNTEAFF
size: .
D: .
V: TRBV10-3
J: TRBJ1-1

DNA: TGTGCCAGCCATGAGGGACAGTATAATTCACCCCTCCACTTT
CDR3: CASHEGQYNSPLHF
size: .
D: TRBD1
V: TRBV7-9
J: TRBJ1-6

DNA: TGCGCAAGCGGCATAAGCACAGATACGCAGTATTTT
CDR3: CASGISTDTQYF
size: .
D: .
V: TRBV5-1
J: TRBJ2-3

DNA: TGTGCCAGTAGTATAGATCTATTAGTCCGACAGTGGAACACTGAAGCTTTCTTT
CDR3: CASSIDLLVRQWNTEAFF
size: .
D: .
V: TRBV19
J: TRBJ1-1

DNA: TGTGCCAGCAGCTATAATGATGAGCAGTTCTTC
CDR3: CASSYNDEQFF
size: .
D: .
V: TRBV7-3
J: TRBJ2-1

DNA: TGTGCCAGCAGCTTCAGGGGGTGGGACACTGAAGCTTTCTTT
CDR3: CASSFRGWDTEAFF
size: .
D: TRBD1
V: TRBV5-6
J: TRBJ1-1

DNA: TGCGCCAGCAGCCAAAATTTTGGCAGGATCACTGAAGCTTTCTTT
CDR3: CASSQNFGRITEAFF
size: .
D: .
V: TRBV4-1
J: TRBJ1-1

DNA: TGCAGTGCTAGAGGAGATGCTGAAGCTTTCTTT
CDR3: CSARGDAEAFF
size: once
D: .
V: TRBV20-1
J: TRBJ1-1

DNA: TGTGCCAGCAGCGTTGACAGATCAACTAATGAAAAACTGTTTTTT
CDR3: CASSVDRSTNEKLFF
size: .
D: .
V: TRBV11-3
J: TRBJ1-4

DNA: TGCAGCGTCGGACAGGATTCCTACTACAATGAGCAGTTCTTC
CDR3: CSVGQDSYYNEQFF
size: .
D: TRBD1
V: TRBV29-1
J: TRBJ2-1

DNA: TGTGCCAGCAGCTTCACGGGTTTCGGAAACACCATATATTTT
CDR3: CASSFTGFGNTIYF
size: .
D: .
V: TRBV7-9
J: TRBJ1-3

DNA: TGTGCCAGCAACACCGTGGGCTCAGGAAATTCCTACGAGCAGTACTTC
CDR3: CASNTVGSGNSYEQYF
size: once
D: .
V: TRBV11-2
J: TRBJ2-7

DNA: TGTGCCAGCAATTTCCGGGGGCGGGAGCATGAAAAACTGTTTTTT
CDR3: CASNFRGREHEKLFF
size: .
D: .
V: TRBV2
J: TRBJ1-4

DNA: TGCAGCGTTGACAGGCCTGCTAACTATGGCTACACCTTC
CDR3: CSVDRPANYGYTF
size: .
D: .
V: TRBV29-1
J: TRBJ1-2

DNA: TGTGCCAGCAGCCTCCCCTGGGCAACTGAAGCTTTCTTT
CDR3: CASSLPWATEAFF
size: .
D: .
V: TRBV5-4
J: TRBJ1-1

DNA: TGTGCCAGCAGTCTTCACACCGGGGAGCTGTTTTTT
CDR3: CASSLHTGELFF
size: few
D: .
V: TRBV2
J: TRBJ2-2

DNA: TGTGCCAGCAGTCCCCCACCGCCGAGTGAGCAGTTCTTC
CDR3: CASSPPPPSEQFF
size: .
D: .
V: TRBV6-2/TRBV6-3
J: TRBJ2-1

DNA: TGTGCCAGCAGCCTCGCTACGGGGGGGGGATCACCCCTCCACTTT
CDR3: CASSLATGGGSPLHF
size: .
D: .
V: TRBV5-4
J: TRBJ1-6

DNA: TGTGCCAGCCACCCCCAGGGATTGAATCAGCCCCAGCATTTT
CDR3: CASHPQGLNQPQHF
size: .
D: .
V: TRBV19
J: TRBJ1-5

DNA: TGTGCCAGCTATAGGAGTTATAGCAATCAGCCCCAGCATTTT
CDR3: CASYRSYSNQPQHF
size: few
D: .
V: TRBV6-5
J: TRBJ1-5

DNA: TGTGCCAGCATCTTGGACAGTTCCTCCTACAATGAGCAGTTCTTC
CDR3: CASILDSSSYNEQFF
size: .
D: .
V: TRBV28
J: TRBJ2-1

DNA: TGCAGCGGGGCTAGCGATAGAGAGACCCAGTACTTC
CDR3: CSGASDRETQYF
size: .
D: .
V: TRBV29-1
J: TRBJ2-5

DNA: TGTGCCAGCAGCTTGGGACAGGGGGTCCTCACTGAAGCTTTCTTT
CDR3: CASSLGQGVLTEAFF
size: few
D: TRBD1
V: TRBV5-4
J: TRBJ1-1

DNA: TGTGCCAGTAGTATAGCCACAGGGGGCACAGAGACCCAGTACTTC
CDR3: CASSIATGGTETQYF
size: once
D: TRBD1
V: TRBV19
J: TRBJ2-5